These 24 T cell receptor beta chains were all obtained from the same sample, sequenced in a study of PD-L1 blockade in urothelial cancer. The time point: pretreatment peripheral blood. Some clones are missing from TCRdb's copy, which holds only in-frame ones; the method was immunoSEQ multiplex PCR. The table includes approximately 71,000 clones, 84% detected once. The material sequenced was PBMCs, taken around atezolizumab (anti-PD-L1) treatment. The origin of the receptors is an older woman with urothelial cancer.

The chain couples TRBV7-2 to TRBJ2-1, with TRBD2 as a possible D gene (5 bases). Looked up from germline, CDR1 is SGHTA and CDR2 is FQGNSA. CDR3 length: 14 residues. Deletions cut 1 base from V and 4 bases from J, with 8 bases between. For the CDR3, the DNA is TGTGCCAGCAGCTTAGTACTAGATTACAATGAGCAGTTCTTC. This encodes CASSLVLDYNEQFF.

The chain links TRBV19 to TRBJ1-3; 12 bases are a match to TRBD1. Germline CDR1 LNHDA, CDR2 SQIVND (reference sequence). V was pared by 9 bases and J by 8 bases, with 11 bases of the junction left unmatched. The CDR3 contains 15 residues. CDR3 sequence: CASRDRGPFADTIYF. The CDR3 DNA reads TGTGCCAGCCGGGACAGGGGGCCTTTCGCGGACACCATATATTTT. The variable domain in full, completed from reference TRBV19 and TRBJ1-3, reads DGGITQSPKYLFRKEGQNVTLSCEQNLNHDAMYWYRQDPGQGLRLIYYSQIVNDFQKGDIAEGYSVSREKKESFPLTVTSAQKNPTAFYLCASRDRGPFADTIYFGEGSWLTVV.

The chain carries TRBV27 and TRBJ2-5; 7 nucleotides line up with TRBD1. The junction had 21 bases not matched to a gene; V was cut back by 3 bases and J by 5 bases. The length of the CDR3 is 19 residues. Looked up from germline, CDR1 is MNHEY and CDR2 is SMNVEV (reference sequence). CDR3 coding DNA: TGTGCCAGCAGTTTGGTATTGAAAGAACCAGACAGGGTGGAGGAGACCCAGTACTTC. Its protein product is CASSLVLKEPDRVEETQYF.

This clone showed up just a few times. The V and J genes are TRBV30 and TRBJ1-5; perhaps TRBD1 as D (6 bases). Looked up from germline, CDR1 is GTSNPN and CDR2 is SVGIG (reference sequence). This CDR3 has 14 amino acids. V was clipped by 1 base and J by 7 bases, with 14 bases between them. For the CDR3, the DNA is TGTGCCTGGAGTGACGGGACAAGCAGCCAGCCCCAGCATTTT. Translated: CAWSDGTSSQPQHF. The whole variable domain, remainder taken from reference TRBV30 and TRBJ1-5, is SQTIHQWPATLVQPVGSPLSLECTVEGTSNPNLYWYRQAAGRGLQLLFYSVGIGQISSEVPQNLSASRPQDRQFILSSKKLLLSDSGFYLCAWSDGTSSQPQHFGDGTRLSIL.

CDR3 residues: CASRSGLPLTDNEQFF. CDR3 nucleotide sequence: TGTGCCAGCAGATCGGGACTCCCCTTAACGGACAATGAGCAGTTCTTC. The chain joins TRBV5-4 to TRBJ2-1; D is possibly TRBD2 (6 bases). This CDR3 contains 16 residues. V lost 5 bases and J 5 bases, leaving 20 bases between the germline ends. CDR1 and CDR2 (germline): SGHNT, YYREEE (reference sequence).

This sequence joins TRBV10-3 and TRBJ2-1; tentative D call: TRBD2 (6 bases). With 6 bases removed from V and 2 bases from J, the gap between germline ends came to 14 bases. Per germline, CDR1 ENHRY and CDR2 SYGVKD. The CDR3 runs to 15 residues. CDR3 nucleotide sequence: TGTGCCATCAGGAATAGCGGCCCCCCCTACAATGAGCAGTTCTTC. Its protein is CAIRNSGPPYNEQFF.

This chain links TRBV19 with TRBJ1-2, with D possibly TRBD1 on 6 matching bases. CDR1 is LNHDA and CDR2 is SQIVND in the germline V gene (reference sequence). The CDR3 is made up of 15 amino acids. Trimming stripped 3 bases from V and 6 bases from J, with 17 bases between. This CDR3 is CASSMATGSPHGYTF. The DNA of the CDR3 is TGTGCCAGTAGTATGGCGACAGGATCCCCTCATGGCTACACCTTC.

This chain joins TRBV5-6 and TRBJ1-2; tentative D call: TRBD1 (6 bases). CDR1 and CDR2 from the germline V gene are SGHDT and YYEEEE. This CDR3 is built from 19 residues. Trimming took 0 bases from V and 4 from J, leaving 25 bases between them. CDR3 coding DNA: TGTGCCAGCAGCTTGGCCAGGGGCCTCCAATATTTTTCCCCCTATGGCTACACCTTC. Translated, it gives CASSLARGLQYFSPYGYTF.

The V and J genes are TRBV5-1 and TRBJ2-6; D remains ambiguous. The CDR3 has 17 residues. Trimming pared 0 bases from V and 0 bases from J, leaving 10 bases between. Germline lookup yields CDR1 SGHRS and CDR2 YFSETQ. CDR3 loop: CASSLDQVRSGANVLTF. The CDR3 DNA reads TGCGCCAGCAGCTTGGATCAGGTCCGCTCTGGGGCCAACGTCCTGACTTTC. Full variable domain (remainder filled in from reference TRBV5-1 and TRBJ2-6): KAGVTQTPRYLIKTRGQQVTLSCSPISGHRSVSWYQQTPGQGLQFLFEYFSETQRNKGNFPGRFSGRQFSNSRSEMNVSTLELGDSALYLCASSLDQVRSGANVLTFGAGSRLTVL.

This chain links TRBV25-1 with TRBJ2-5, with a tentative D call TRBD2 (8 bases). The germline gives CDR1 MGHDK, CDR2 SYGVNS. V gave up 4 bases and J gave up 4 bases, with 16 bases separating them. The CDR3 consists of 15 residues. The CDR3 sequence is CASSAREGAGETQYF. CDR3 coding DNA: TGTGCCAGCAGTGCCCGGGAGGGGGCAGGAGAGACCCAGTACTTC.

J is TRBJ2-5 and V is TRBV5-5; 8 bases are shared with TRBD2. CDR3 size: 15 residues. V gave up 1 base and J gave up 5 bases; unmatched junction bases: 7. Germline lookup yields CDR1 SGHKS and CDR2 YYEKEE (reference sequence). The CDR3 region is CASSLFGLARETQYF. The CDR3 bases are TGTGCCAGCAGCTTGTTTGGACTAGCCCGGGAGACCCAGTACTTC.

The genes are TRBV10-2 and TRBJ1-1; 7 bases are a match to TRBD1. The germline V gene has CDR1 WSHSY and CDR2 SAAADI. The ends lost 6 bases at V and 1 base at J; junction bases unmatched: 5. The CDR3 is made up of 14 amino acids. CDR3 DNA: TGCGCCAGCAGATCGGGACAGCAGAACACTGAAGCTTTCTTT. Amino acids: CASRSGQQNTEAFF.

The chain carries TRBV18 and TRBJ2-6; 7 bases agree with TRBD1. In germline, CDR1 is KGHSH, CDR2 LQKENI. CDR3 length: 17 amino acids. After removal of 6 bases from V and 2 bases from J, the junction contained 10 bases not matched to a gene. CDR3 bases: TGTGCCAGCTCTCTGTCGACAGGGTGGACTGGGGCCAACGTCCTGACTTTC. Encoded protein: CASSLSTGWTGANVLTF.

The V call is TRBV7-2, the J call TRBJ2-1; the D gene is possibly TRBD2 (6 bases). Germline V gives CDR1 SGHTA, CDR2 FQGNSA. CDR3 length equals 16 residues. Trimming shortened V by 3 bases and J by 3 bases, and 15 bases separated the two germline ends. Written as DNA, the CDR3 is TGTGCCAGCAGCTTCGGAGGGAGGTTTAACTACAATGAGCAGTTCTTC. Amino acids: CASSFGGRFNYNEQFF.

The chain recombines TRBV30 with TRBJ2-7, with 8 bases fitting TRBD2. Germline values: CDR1 GTSNPN, CDR2 SVGIG (reference sequence). Trimming cost V 1 base and J 2 bases; bases outside gene matches: 4. This CDR3 has 14 residues. This chain's CDR3 is CAWSERGSTYEQYF. In DNA form, the CDR3 reads TGTGCCTGGAGTGAGCGGGGGTCTACCTACGAGCAGTACTTC.

The chain uses TRBV5-6 and TRBJ2-1; 9 bases are shared with TRBD1. Germline loops: CDR1 SGHDT, CDR2 YYEEEE. This CDR3 contains 17 residues. V trimming: 0 bases; J trimming: 4 bases; junction bases outside the gene matches: 8. CDR3 residues: CASSLGSGQGRYNEQFF. CDR3 coding DNA: TGTGCCAGCAGCTTGGGCTCTGGACAGGGGAGGTACAATGAGCAGTTCTTC.

This clone showed up just a few times. The CDR3 DNA follows: TGCGCCAGCAGCCAAGACGAGGGGGCGAGCTATGGCTACACCTTC. It codes for CASSQDEGASYGYTF. V and J are TRBV4-1 and TRBJ1-2, with 7 bases that match TRBD1. The germline V gene encodes CDR1 MGHRA and CDR2 YSYEKL. J was trimmed by 4 bases and V by 0 bases; bases with no gene match: 5. The CDR3 spans 15 residues.

The rearrangement uses TRBV4-1 and TRBJ1-4; 11 bases map to TRBD1. The germline V gene encodes CDR1 MGHRA and CDR2 YSYEKL. This CDR3 spans 14 amino acids. With V trimmed by 0 bases and J by 10 bases, 1 base remained unmatched. CDR3 in amino acids: CASSQEGQGGKLFF. CDR3 DNA sequence: TGCGCCAGCAGCCAAGAGGGACAGGGGGGAAAACTGTTTTTT.

This rearrangement joins TRBV2 to TRBJ2-1; 7 nucleotides match TRBD2. The CDR3 totals 14 residues. Per the germline V gene, CDR1 is SNHLY and CDR2 is FYNNEI. J was trimmed by 0 bases and V by 6 bases; bases with no gene match: 2. CDR3 residues: CASRWTSSYNEQFF. In DNA, the CDR3 is TGTGCCAGCAGGTGGACTAGCTCCTACAATGAGCAGTTCTTC. The full variable domain, with the rest looked up from reference TRBV2 and TRBJ2-1, is EPEVTQTPSHQVTQMGQEVILRCVPISNHLYFYWYRQILGQKVEFLVSFYNNEISEKSEIFDDQFSVERPDGSNFTLKIRSTKLEDSAMYFCASRWTSSYNEQFFGPGTRLTVL.

This clone turned up a few times. The CDR3 loop reads CSASDSYGYTF. For the CDR3, the DNA is TGCAGTGCTTCGGACAGCTATGGCTACACCTTC. The chain recombines TRBV20-1 with TRBJ1-2, with D possibly TRBD1 on 6 matching bases. The V end lost 5 bases, the J end lost 4 bases, and 8 bases lay between the germline ends. Germline CDR1 DFQATT, CDR2 SNEGSKA (reference sequence). This CDR3 is built from 11 residues.

This chain joins TRBV27 and TRBJ1-2; weak D call: TRBD1 (5 bases). This CDR3 has 13 residues. The germline V and J ends were trimmed by 0 bases and 8 bases, with 10 bases remaining between them. CDR1 MNHEY and CDR2 SMNVEV come from the germline V gene (reference sequence). The CDR3 DNA follows: TGTGCCAGCAGTTTATCCAGGGATCGAGGCTACACCTTC. Encoded protein: CASSLSRDRGYTF.

V usage is TRBV4-3 and J usage is TRBJ2-7; 12 bases match TRBD2. The trim removed 0 bases at V and 2 bases at J, leaving 8 bases unmatched. The germline V gene has CDR1 LGHNA and CDR2 YSLEER. This CDR3 region has 18 residues. CDR3 bases: TGCGCCAGCAGCCAAGAACTAGCGGGGGGCTCCCTCCCCTACGAGCAGTACTTC. Translated: CASSQELAGGSLPYEQYF.

The chain recombines TRBV10-3 with TRBJ2-3, with a possible D match to TRBD2 (7 bases). Trimming pared 0 bases from V and 4 bases from J, leaving 14 bases between. The CDR3 has 16 residues. Per the germline V gene, CDR1 is ENHRY and CDR2 is SYGVKD. The DNA for the CDR3 is TGTGCCATCAGTGAGTCTGTCAGGGGAGGGTCAGATACGCAGTATTTT. This gives the protein CAISESVRGGSDTQYF.

The chain employs TRBV6-5 and TRBJ1-2; 7 bases line up with TRBD1. The J segment lost 4 bases and the V segment lost 5 bases, leaving 7 bases of the junction unmatched. The germline V gene encodes CDR1 MNHEY and CDR2 SVGAGI. This CDR3 is 14 amino acids long. The CDR3 DNA sequence: TGTGCCAGCAGTGCCAGGGGGGCGAGCTATGGCTACACCTTC. Encoded protein: CASSARGASYGYTF.